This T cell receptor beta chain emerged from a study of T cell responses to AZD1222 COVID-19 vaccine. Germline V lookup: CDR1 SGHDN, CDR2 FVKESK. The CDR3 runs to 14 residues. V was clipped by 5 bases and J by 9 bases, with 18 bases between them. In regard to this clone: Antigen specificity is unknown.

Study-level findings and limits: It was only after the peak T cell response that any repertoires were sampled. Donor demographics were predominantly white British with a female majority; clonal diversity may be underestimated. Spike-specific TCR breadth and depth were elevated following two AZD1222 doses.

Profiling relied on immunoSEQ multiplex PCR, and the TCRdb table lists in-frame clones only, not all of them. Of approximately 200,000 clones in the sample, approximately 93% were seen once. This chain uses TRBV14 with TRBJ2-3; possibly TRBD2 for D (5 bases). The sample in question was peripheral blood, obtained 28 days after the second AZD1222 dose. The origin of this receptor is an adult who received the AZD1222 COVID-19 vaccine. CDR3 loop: CASSSREASLTQYF. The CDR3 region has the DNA TGTGCCAGCAGCTCCAGAGAGGCTAGCCTAACGCAGTATTTT.